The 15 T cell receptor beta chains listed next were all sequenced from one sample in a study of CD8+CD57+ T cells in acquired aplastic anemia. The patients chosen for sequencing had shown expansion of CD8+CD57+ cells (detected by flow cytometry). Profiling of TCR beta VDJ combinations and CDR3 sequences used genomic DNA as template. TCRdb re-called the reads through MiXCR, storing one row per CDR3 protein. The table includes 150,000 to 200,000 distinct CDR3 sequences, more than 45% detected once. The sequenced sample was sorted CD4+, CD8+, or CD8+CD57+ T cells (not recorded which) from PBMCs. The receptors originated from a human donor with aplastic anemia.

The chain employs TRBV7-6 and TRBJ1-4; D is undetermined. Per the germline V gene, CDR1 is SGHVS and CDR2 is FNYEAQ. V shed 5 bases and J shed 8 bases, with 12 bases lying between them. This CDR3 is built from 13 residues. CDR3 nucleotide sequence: TGTGCCAGCAGCCCTGGTTCAGGCGAAAAACTGTTTTTT. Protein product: CASSPGSGEKLFF.

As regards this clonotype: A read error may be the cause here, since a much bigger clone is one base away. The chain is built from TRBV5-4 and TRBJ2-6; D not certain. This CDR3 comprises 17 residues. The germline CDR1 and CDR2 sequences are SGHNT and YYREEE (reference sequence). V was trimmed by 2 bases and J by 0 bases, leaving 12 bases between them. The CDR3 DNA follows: TGTGCCAGCAGCTTAAGGTCGCGAGACTCTGGGGCCAACGTCCTGACTTTC. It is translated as CASSLRSRDSGANVLTF. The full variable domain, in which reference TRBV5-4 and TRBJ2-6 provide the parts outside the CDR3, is ETGVTQSPTHLIKTRGQQVTLRCSSQSGHNTVSWYQQALGQGPQFIFQYYREEENGRGNFPPRFSGLQFPNYSSELNVNALELDDSALYLCASSLRSRDSGANVLTFGAGSRLTVL.

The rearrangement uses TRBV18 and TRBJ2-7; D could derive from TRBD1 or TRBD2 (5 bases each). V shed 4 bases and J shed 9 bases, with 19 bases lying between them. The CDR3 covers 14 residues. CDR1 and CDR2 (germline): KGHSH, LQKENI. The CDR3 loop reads CASSREGRWDGQYF. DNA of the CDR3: TGTGCCAGCTCACGAGAGGGTAGGTGGGACGGGCAGTACTTC. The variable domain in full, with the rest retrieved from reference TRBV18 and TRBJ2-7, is NAGVMQNPRHLVRRRGQEARLRCSPMKGHSHVYWYRQLPEEGLKFMVYLQKENIIDESGMPKERFSAEFPKEGPSILRIQQVVRGDSAAYFCASSREGRWDGQYFGPGTRLTVT.

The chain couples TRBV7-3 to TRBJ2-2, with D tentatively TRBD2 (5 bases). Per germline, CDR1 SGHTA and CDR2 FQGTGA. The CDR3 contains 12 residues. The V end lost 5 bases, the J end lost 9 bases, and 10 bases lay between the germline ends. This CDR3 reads CASSPGSRELFF. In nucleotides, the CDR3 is TGTGCCAGCAGCCCGGGGTCGCGGGAGCTGTTTTTT.

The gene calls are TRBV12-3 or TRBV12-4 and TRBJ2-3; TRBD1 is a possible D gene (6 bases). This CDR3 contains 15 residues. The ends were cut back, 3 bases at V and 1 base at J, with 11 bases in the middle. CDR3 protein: CASSLWGQGTDTQYF. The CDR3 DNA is TGTGCCAGCAGTTTGTGGGGGCAGGGCACAGATACGCAGTATTTT.

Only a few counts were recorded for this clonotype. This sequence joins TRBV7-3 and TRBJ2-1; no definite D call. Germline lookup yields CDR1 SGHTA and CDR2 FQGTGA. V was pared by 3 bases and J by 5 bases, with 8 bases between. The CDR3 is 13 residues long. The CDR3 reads CASSLDEDNEQFF. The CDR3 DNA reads TGTGCCAGCAGCTTGGACGAGGACAATGAGCAGTTCTTC.

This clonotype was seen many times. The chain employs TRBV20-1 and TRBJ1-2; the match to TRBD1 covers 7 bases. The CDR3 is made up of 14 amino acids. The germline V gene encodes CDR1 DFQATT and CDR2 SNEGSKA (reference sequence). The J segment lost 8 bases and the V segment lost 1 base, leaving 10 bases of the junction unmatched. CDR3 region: CSARGAGGYGGYTF. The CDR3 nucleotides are TGCAGTGCTAGAGGGGCAGGGGGGTACGGGGGCTACACCTTC.

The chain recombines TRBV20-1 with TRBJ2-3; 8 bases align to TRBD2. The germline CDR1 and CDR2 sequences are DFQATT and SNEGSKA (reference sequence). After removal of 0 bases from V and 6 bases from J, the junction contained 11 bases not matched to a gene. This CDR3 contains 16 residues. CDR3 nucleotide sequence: TGCAGTGCTAGAGATCTGGCGGGGGGCCCGGCGGATACGCAGTATTTT. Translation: CSARDLAGGPADTQYF.

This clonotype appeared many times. Written as DNA, the CDR3 is TGTGCCACCAGCAGAGATCTCCCGGGGTCCGTGGAGTCTGGAAACACCATATATTTT. Protein sequence: CATSRDLPGSVESGNTIYF. The chain is built from TRBV15 and TRBJ1-3; D uncertain. V dropped 0 bases and J dropped 1 base, with 19 bases sitting between them. This CDR3 spans 19 amino acids. Germline V gene lookup returns CDR1 LNHNV and CDR2 YYDKDF (reference sequence).

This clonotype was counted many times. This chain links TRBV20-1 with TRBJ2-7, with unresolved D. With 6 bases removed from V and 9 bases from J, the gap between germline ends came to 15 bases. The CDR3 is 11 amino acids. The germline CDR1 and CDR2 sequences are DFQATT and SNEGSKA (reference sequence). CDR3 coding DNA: TGCAGTGCCATGACCCGGCATGGGCAGTACTTC. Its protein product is CSAMTRHGQYF.

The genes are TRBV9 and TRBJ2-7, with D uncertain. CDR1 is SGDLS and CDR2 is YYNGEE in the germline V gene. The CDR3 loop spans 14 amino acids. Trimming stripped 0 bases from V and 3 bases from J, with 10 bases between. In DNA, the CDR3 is TGTGCCAGCAGCGTAGGAAGGTCGGGCTACGAGCAGTACTTC. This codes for CASSVGRSGYEQYF.

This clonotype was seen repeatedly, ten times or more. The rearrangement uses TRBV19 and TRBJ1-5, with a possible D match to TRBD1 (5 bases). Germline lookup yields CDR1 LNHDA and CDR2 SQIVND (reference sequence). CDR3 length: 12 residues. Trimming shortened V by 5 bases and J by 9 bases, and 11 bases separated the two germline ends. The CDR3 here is CASSEPGGPQHF. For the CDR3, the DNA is TGTGCCAGTAGTGAGCCGGGGGGGCCCCAGCATTTT.

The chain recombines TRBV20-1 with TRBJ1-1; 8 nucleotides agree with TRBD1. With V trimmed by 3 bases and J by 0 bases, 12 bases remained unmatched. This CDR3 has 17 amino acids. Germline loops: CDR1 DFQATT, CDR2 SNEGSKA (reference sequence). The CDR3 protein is CSASRDLRTGLNTEAFF. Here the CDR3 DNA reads TGCAGTGCTAGCAGAGATTTGAGGACAGGGCTGAACACTGAAGCTTTCTTT.

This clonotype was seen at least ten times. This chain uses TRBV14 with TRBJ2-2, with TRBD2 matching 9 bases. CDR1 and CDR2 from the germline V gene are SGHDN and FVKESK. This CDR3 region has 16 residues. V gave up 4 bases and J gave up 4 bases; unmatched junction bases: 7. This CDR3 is CASSPAGTSFTGELFF. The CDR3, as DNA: TGTGCCAGCAGCCCAGCGGGGACTAGCTTCACCGGGGAGCTGTTTTTT.

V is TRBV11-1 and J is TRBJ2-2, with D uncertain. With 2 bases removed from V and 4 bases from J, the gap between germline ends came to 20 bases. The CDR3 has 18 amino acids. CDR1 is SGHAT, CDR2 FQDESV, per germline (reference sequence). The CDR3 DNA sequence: TGTGCCAGCAGCTTATCATTCTACTCTGAGAGATTCACCGGGGAGCTGTTTTTT. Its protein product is CASSLSFYSERFTGELFF. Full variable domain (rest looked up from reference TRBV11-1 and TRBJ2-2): EAEVAQSPRYKITEKSQAVAFWCDPISGHATLYWYRQILGQGPELLVQFQDESVVDDSQLPKDRFSAERLKGVDSTLKIQPAELGDSAMYLCASSLSFYSERFTGELFFGEGSRLTVL.